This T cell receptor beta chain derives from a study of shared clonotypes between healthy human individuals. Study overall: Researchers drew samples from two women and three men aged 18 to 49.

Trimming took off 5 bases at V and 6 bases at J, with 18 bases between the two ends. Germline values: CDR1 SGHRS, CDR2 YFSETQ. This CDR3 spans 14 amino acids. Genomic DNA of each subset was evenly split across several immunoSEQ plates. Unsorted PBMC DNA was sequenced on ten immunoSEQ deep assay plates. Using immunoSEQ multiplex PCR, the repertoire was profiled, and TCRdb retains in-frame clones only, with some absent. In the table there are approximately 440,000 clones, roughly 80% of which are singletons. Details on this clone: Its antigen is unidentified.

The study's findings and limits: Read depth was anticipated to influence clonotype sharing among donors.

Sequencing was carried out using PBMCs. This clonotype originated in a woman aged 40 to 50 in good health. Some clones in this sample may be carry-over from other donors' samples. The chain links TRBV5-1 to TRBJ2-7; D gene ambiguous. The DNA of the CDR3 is TGCGCCAGCAGGGTGCAGGATTTCTACGGCGAGCAGTACTTC. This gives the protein CASRVQDFYGEQYF.